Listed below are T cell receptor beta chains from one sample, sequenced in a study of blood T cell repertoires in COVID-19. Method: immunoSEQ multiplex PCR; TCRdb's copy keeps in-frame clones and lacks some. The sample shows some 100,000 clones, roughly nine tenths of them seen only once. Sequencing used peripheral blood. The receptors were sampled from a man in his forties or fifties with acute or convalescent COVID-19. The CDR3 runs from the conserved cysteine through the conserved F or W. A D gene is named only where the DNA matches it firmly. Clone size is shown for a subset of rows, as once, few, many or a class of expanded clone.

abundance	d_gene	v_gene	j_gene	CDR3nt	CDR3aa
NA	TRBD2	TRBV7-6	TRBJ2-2	TGTGCAGAGCGGGATTCGAACACCGGGGAGCTGTTTTTT	CAERDSNTGELFF
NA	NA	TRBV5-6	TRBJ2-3	TGTGCCAGCGTAAAATACCTAGATATTCGTACGCAGTATTTT	CASVKYLDIRTQYF
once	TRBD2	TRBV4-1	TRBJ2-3	TGCGCCAGCAGCCACCCCTCCACCCTAGCGGGAGGAAGCACAGATACGCAGTATTTT	CASSHPSTLAGGSTDTQYF
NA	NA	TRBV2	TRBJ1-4	TGTGCCAGCAGCTCACAGATGGGAACTAATGAAAAACTGTTTTTT	CASSSQMGTNEKLFF
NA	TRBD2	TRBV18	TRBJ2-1	TGTGCCAGCTCACCCCCTGGAGTAGCGGGAGCAGGGAATGAGCAGTTCTTC	CASSPPGVAGAGNEQFF
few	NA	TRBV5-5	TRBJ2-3	TGTGCCAGCAGCACCCAGGCCAGGGGAAACATTAGGACGCAGTATTTT	CASSTQARGNIRTQYF
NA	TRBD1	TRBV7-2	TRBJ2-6	TGTGCCAGCAGCTTACGGCAGGGGGCAGCAACGGGGGCCAACGTCCTGACTTTC	CASSLRQGAATGANVLTF
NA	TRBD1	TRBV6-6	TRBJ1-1	TGTGCCAGCATGGGACAGATGAACACTGAAGCTTTCTTT	CASMGQMNTEAFF
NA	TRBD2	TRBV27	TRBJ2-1	TGTGCCAGCAGTTTCTCGGGACTAGCGGGAAGGGGTGAGCAGTTCTTC	CASSFSGLAGRGEQFF
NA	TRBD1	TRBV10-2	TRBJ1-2	TGCGCCAGCAGTGATTCAGGGGGATTCTATGGCTACACCTTC	CASSDSGGFYGYTF
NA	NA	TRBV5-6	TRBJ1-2	TGTGCCAGCAGCTGGATCTACAGTCGATCTAACTATGGCTACACCTTC	CASSWIYSRSNYGYTF
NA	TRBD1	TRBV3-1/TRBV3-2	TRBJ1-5	TGTGCCAGCAGCTACTCAGACAGGGGACAGCCCCAGCATTTT	CASSYSDRGQPQHF
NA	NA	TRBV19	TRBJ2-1	TGTGCCAGTTCGAGCGGAGGGTACTACAATGAGCAGTTCTTC	CASSSGGYYNEQFF
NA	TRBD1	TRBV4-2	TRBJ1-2	TGTGCCAGCAGCCCCCAGGGGGCTGGCTACACCTTC	CASSPQGAGYTF
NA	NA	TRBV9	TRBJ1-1	TGTGCCAGCAGCGTAGAATCGGGGACTGAAGCTTTCTTT	CASSVESGTEAFF
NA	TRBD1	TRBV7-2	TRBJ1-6	TGTGCCAGCAGCTTTAAACCACAGGGGGTCCTCTATTCACCCCTCCACTTT	CASSFKPQGVLYSPLHF
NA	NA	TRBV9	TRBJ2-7	TGTGCCAGCAGCCCACAGGGAAGCTCCTACGAGCAGTACTTC	CASSPQGSSYEQYF
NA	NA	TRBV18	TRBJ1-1	TGTGCCAGCTCCGCACAGGTCGCCATGAACACTGAAGCTTTCTTT	CASSAQVAMNTEAFF
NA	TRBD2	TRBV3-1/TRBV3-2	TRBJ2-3	TGTGCCAGCAGCCAAGATCCCCGACTAGCGGGAGGTCGGCACACAGATACGCAGTATTTT	CASSQDPRLAGGRHTDTQYF
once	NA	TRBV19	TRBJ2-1	TGTGCCAGTAGTATGTCGGCGGGAACGCGTGGCTCCTACAATGAGCAGTTCTTC	CASSMSAGTRGSYNEQFF
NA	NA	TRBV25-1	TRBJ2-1	TGTGCCAGCAGTGTTATAGGCGGGATATACAATGAGCAGTTCTTC	CASSVIGGIYNEQFF
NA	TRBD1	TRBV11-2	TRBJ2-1	TGTGCCAGCAGCTTACCCGGGACAGCCTCCTACAATGAGCAGTTCTTC	CASSLPGTASYNEQFF
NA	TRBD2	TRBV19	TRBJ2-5	TGTGCCAGTAGTCCGACTAGCGGGAGAGAAGAGACCCAGTACTTC	CASSPTSGREETQYF
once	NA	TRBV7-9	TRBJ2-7	TGTGCCAGCAGCCTAGGCACGGGAGTTGGTCCCTACGAGCAGTACTTC	CASSLGTGVGPYEQYF
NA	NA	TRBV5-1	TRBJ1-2	TGCGCCAGCAGCTCCCCAGGGGATTATGGCTACACCTTC	CASSSPGDYGYTF
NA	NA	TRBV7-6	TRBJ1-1	TGTGCCAGCAGCTTAGTGTCGAGCGGGGGCACTGAAGCTTTCTTT	CASSLVSSGGTEAFF
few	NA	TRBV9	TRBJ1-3	TGTGCCAGCAGCGTAGGTAGGGGAACTGGAAACACCATATATTTT	CASSVGRGTGNTIYF
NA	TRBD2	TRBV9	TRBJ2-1	TGTGCCAGCAGCGTTGTCAGCGGGAGTAATGAGCAGTTCTTC	CASSVVSGSNEQFF
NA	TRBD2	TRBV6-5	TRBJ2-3	TGTGCCAGCTCGGGGACTAGTGAGTCAGATACGCAGTATTTT	CASSGTSESDTQYF
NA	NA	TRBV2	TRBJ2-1	TGTGCCAGCAGTGAAAAGGGACACCCGCCCAATCATGAGCAGTTCTTC	CASSEKGHPPNHEQFF
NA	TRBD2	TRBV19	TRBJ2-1	TGTGCCAGTAGTCCTCGGACTAGCGGAAGCTCCTACAATGAGCAGTTCTTC	CASSPRTSGSSYNEQFF
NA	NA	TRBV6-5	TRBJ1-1	TGTGCCAGCAGACTACGGGGGAACACTGAAGCTTTCTTT	CASRLRGNTEAFF
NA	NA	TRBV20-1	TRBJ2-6	TGCAGTGCCAGTCCCGACGGAAGCGCGGCCAACGTCCTGACTTTC	CSASPDGSAANVLTF
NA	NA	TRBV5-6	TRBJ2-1	TGTGCCAGCAGCTTCCCAGGGCTAGGGACTCTTTACAATGAGCAGTTCTTC	CASSFPGLGTLYNEQFF
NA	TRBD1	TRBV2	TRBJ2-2	TGTGCCAGCGAAAAACAGGGGCCTAACACCGGGGAGCTGTTTTTT	CASEKQGPNTGELFF
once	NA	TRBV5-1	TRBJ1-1	TGCGCCAGCAGCTTCGGAGACAACACTGAAGCTTTCTTT	CASSFGDNTEAFF
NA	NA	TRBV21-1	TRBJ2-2	TGTGCCAGCAGCAAAGAGGAGGTAACTAGCGGGAGAGACACCGGGGAGCTGTTTTTT	CASSKEEVTSGRDTGELFF
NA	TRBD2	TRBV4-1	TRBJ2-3	TGCGCCAGCAGCCAACAAGGACTAGCGGGACCAGATACGCAGTATTTT	CASSQQGLAGPDTQYF
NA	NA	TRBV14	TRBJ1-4	TGTGCCAGCAGCGCACGTAGGGCGGGAGGAAAACTGTTTTTT	CASSARRAGGKLFF
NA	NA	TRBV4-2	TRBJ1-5	TGTGCCAGCAGCCAACGGACAGACCTCAATCAGCCCCAGCATTTT	CASSQRTDLNQPQHF
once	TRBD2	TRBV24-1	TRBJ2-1	TGTGCCACCAGTGAATTTTCTAGCGGGAGGGGTGTTGAGCAGTTCTTC	CATSEFSSGRGVEQFF
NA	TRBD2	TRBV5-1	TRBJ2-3	TGCGCCAGCAGTCCTAGCGGGAGACGCACAGATACGCAGTATTTT	CASSPSGRRTDTQYF
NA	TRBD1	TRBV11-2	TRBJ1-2	TGTGCCAGCAGCTTGGGACAGGGGAACTATGGCTACACCTTC	CASSLGQGNYGYTF
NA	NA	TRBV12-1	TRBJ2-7	TGTGCCAGCAGCCTAGAAGGGACTAGCGGGAGGGCCTACGAGCAGTACTTC	CASSLEGTSGRAYEQYF
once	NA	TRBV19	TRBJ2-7	TGTGCCAGCGGGGATTCAGGTGTCCACGAGCAGTACTTC	CASGDSGVHEQYF
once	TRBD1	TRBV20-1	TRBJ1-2	TGCAGGGGACAGGGGGCGGATGGCTACACCTTC	CRGQGADGYTF
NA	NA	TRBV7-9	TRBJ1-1	TGTGCCAGCAGGGAGGGGCCTGAAGCTTTCTTT	CASREGPEAFF
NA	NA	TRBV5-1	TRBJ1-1	TGCGCCAGCAGCCCCGGGGGGTCGAACACTGAAGCTTTCTTT	CASSPGGSNTEAFF
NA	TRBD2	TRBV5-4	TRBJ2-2	TGTGCCAGCAGCTCCCCACGAGCGGGAGCACACGGGGAGCTGTTTTTT	CASSSPRAGAHGELFF
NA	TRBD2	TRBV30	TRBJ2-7	TGTGCCTGGGGGGGGAGGGCCCACGAGCAGTACTTC	CAWGGRAHEQYF
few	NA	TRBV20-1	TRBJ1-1	TGCAGTGCTAGTGGGCTAGAGCGGCGACTGAACACTGAAGCTTTCTTT	CSASGLERRLNTEAFF
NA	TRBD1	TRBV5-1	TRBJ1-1	TGCGCCAGCAGCTTCGACAGGGTTCGCGAAGCTTTCTTT	CASSFDRVREAFF
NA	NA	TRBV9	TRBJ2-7	TGTGCCAGCAGCGTAGGTGAGAACTACGAGCAGTACTTC	CASSVGENYEQYF
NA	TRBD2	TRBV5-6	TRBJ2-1	TGTGCCAGCTTGGGCCTAGCGGGAGGCAATAATGAGCAGTTCTTC	CASLGLAGGNNEQFF
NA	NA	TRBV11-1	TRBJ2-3	TGTGCCAGCAGCTTCCGGAGAAGCACAGATACGCAGTATTTT	CASSFRRSTDTQYF
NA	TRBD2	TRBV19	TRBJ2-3	TGTGCCAGTAGTCGGGCTAGCGGCCTTAGCACAGATACGCAGTATTTT	CASSRASGLSTDTQYF
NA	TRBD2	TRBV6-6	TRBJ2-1	TGTGCCAGCAGTTGGGCTGGCGGGGGCTCCTACAATGAGCAGTTCTTC	CASSWAGGGSYNEQFF
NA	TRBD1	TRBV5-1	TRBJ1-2	TGCGCCAGCAGTCAGCCGGGACAGCAAACCAACCCTCCGTCCAACTATGGCTACACCTTC	CASSQPGQQTNPPSNYGYTF
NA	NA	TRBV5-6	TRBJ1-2	TGTGCCAGCAGCTTGTGGGGGCCAGGCCGGTATGGCTACACCTTC	CASSLWGPGRYGYTF
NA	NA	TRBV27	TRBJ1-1	TGTGCCAGCAGGACCGCAGGGAAAGCTTTCTTT	CASRTAGKAFF